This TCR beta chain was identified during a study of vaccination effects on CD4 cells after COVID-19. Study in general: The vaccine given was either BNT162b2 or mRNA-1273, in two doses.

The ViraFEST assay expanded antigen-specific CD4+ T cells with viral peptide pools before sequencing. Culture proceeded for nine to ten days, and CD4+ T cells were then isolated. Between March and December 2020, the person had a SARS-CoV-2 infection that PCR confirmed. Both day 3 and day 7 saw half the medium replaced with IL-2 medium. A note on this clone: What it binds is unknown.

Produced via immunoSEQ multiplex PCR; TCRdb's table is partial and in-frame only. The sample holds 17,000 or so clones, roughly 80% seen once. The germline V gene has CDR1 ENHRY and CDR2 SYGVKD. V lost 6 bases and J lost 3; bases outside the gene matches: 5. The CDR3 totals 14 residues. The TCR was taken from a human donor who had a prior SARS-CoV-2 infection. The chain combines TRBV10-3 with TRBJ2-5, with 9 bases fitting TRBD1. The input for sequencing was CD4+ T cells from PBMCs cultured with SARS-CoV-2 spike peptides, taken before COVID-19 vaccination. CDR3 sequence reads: CAIRTDRGEETQYF. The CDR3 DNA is TGTGCCATCAGGACTGACAGGGGGGAAGAGACCCAGTACTTC.